These 12 T cell receptor beta chains came from one sample sequenced in a study of blood T cell repertoires in COVID-19. Some clones are missing from TCRdb's copy, which holds only in-frame ones; the method was immunoSEQ multiplex PCR. The sample contains 54,000 or so clones, about 82% of which appear only once. The sequenced sample consisted of peripheral blood. The receptor set was obtained from a woman of 80 years or more with acute or convalescent COVID-19.

The V gene is TRBV7-3, the J gene TRBJ1-3; perhaps TRBD1 as D (6 bases). V lost 5 bases, J lost 7 bases, and 15 bases lay in between. Looked up from germline, CDR1 is SGHTA and CDR2 is FQGTGA. CDR3 length: 14 amino acids. CDR3 loop: CASSPRGAGNTIYF. In DNA, the CDR3 is TGTGCCAGCAGCCCACGGGGGGCGGGGAACACCATATATTTT.

The chain links TRBV19 to TRBJ1-3, with 7 bases that match TRBD1. V was clipped by 10 bases and J by 3 bases; unmatched bases: 6. Germline assignment: CDR1 LNHDA and CDR2 SQIVND (reference sequence). The CDR3 has 13 residues. The CDR3 spells CAISAGGGNTIYF. CDR3 sequence (DNA): TGTGCCATTAGCGCAGGGGGTGGAAACACCATATATTTT.

The chain combines TRBV9 with TRBJ2-6; 7 bases align to TRBD1. Germline V CDR1 and CDR2: SGDLS, YYNGEE. Trimming took 4 bases from V and 2 from J; bases not matched to a gene: 6. The CDR3 totals 16 residues. CDR3 in DNA: TGTGCCAGCAGCCCCCGACAGGGAGCTGGGGCCAACGTCCTGACTTTC. Translating gives CASSPRQGAGANVLTF.

The rearrangement links TRBV21-1 to TRBJ2-5; the D call of TRBD1 is as the table states it, not checked on the DNA. TRBV21-1 represents a pseudogene. The CDR3 is 16 residues long. The CDR3 spells CASSKETGGSQETQYF. The DNA of the CDR3 is TGTGCCAGCAGCAAAGAAACAGGGGGCTCCCAAGAGACCCAGTACTTC.

The V call is TRBV13, the J call TRBJ2-4; TRBD1 agrees at 8 bases. The germline V gene encodes CDR1 PRHDT and CDR2 FYEKMQ (reference sequence). This CDR3 region has 15 residues. V lost 5 bases, J lost 6 bases, and 9 bases stayed unmatched. CDR3 in amino acids: CASSVARTGRNIQYF. CDR3 DNA sequence: TGTGCCAGCAGCGTAGCCCGGACAGGGAGAAACATTCAGTACTTC.

The rearrangement joins TRBV7-9 to TRBJ2-1; TRBD2 agrees at 9 bases. The CDR3 extends over 16 amino acids. Germline CDR1 SEHNR, CDR2 FQNEAQ (reference sequence). Trimming at V came to 2 bases and at J to 7 bases, leaving 9 bases not matched to a gene. The CDR3 DNA reads as TGTGCCAGCAGCTTATCTGGCGGGAGGGCTGGGAATGAGCAGTTCTTC. Its protein is CASSLSGGRAGNEQFF.

The chain links TRBV27 to TRBJ2-1; 10 bases are a match to TRBD2. Germline-derived CDR1 and CDR2 are MNHEY and SMNVEV (reference sequence). J lost 7 bases, V lost 8 bases, and 11 bases had no gene match. The CDR3 sequence is 15 residues long. Written as DNA, the CDR3 is TGTGCCAGCCTGCAGCGGAGCGGGGGGGTGAATGAGCAGTTCTTC. Its translation: CASLQRSGGVNEQFF.

V is TRBV18 and J is TRBJ2-7, with a possible D match to TRBD2 (5 bases). V dropped 5 bases and J dropped 5 bases, with 16 bases sitting between them. This CDR3 is built from 14 residues. Germline loops: CDR1 KGHSH, CDR2 LQKENI. The CDR3 reads CASSSSGISDEQYV. The CDR3 region has the DNA TGTGCCAGCTCATCCTCGGGGATCTCTGACGAGCAGTACGTC.

The J gene is TRBJ2-3, the V gene TRBV19; TRBD2 agrees at 7 bases. V was clipped by 6 bases and J by 0 bases; unmatched bases: 3. Per the germline V gene, CDR1 is LNHDA and CDR2 is SQIVND (reference sequence). The CDR3 has 14 residues. In nucleotides, the CDR3 is TGTGCCAGTAGAACAGCGGGGAGCACAGATACGCAGTATTTT. Protein: CASRTAGSTDTQYF. The whole variable domain, remainder taken from reference TRBV19 and TRBJ2-3, is DGGITQSPKYLFRKEGQNVTLSCEQNLNHDAMYWYRQDPGQGLRLIYYSQIVNDFQKGDIAEGYSVSREKKESFPLTVTSAQKNPTAFYLCASRTAGSTDTQYFGPGTRLTVL.

This clone came up a few times. The chain combines TRBV28 with TRBJ2-2; D is perhaps TRBD2 (6 bases). CDR3 length equals 14 residues. Trimming stripped 5 bases from V and 2 bases from J, with 9 bases between. In germline, CDR1 is MDHEN, CDR2 SYDVKM. DNA of the CDR3: TGTGCCAGCAGTATAACTAGCAACACCGGGGAGCTGTTTTTT. This encodes CASSITSNTGELFF.

The V call is TRBV9, the J call TRBJ2-3; TRBD2 matches at 7 bases. CDR1 and CDR2 (germline): SGDLS, YYNGEE. There are 16 residues in the CDR3. V was pared by 0 bases and J by 0 bases, with 4 bases of the junction left unmatched. CDR3 amino acids: CASSVAASGSTDTQYF. CDR3 nucleotide sequence: TGTGCCAGCAGCGTAGCGGCTAGCGGCAGCACAGATACGCAGTATTTT. Combining the CDR3 with reference TRBV9 and TRBJ2-3 gives the whole variable domain DSGVTQTPKHLITATGQRVTLRCSPRSGDLSVYWYQQSLDQGLQFLIQYYNGEERAKGNILERFSAQQFPDLHSELNLSSLELGDSALYFCASSVAASGSTDTQYFGPGTRLTVL.

The chain carries TRBV6-5 and TRBJ1-5; TRBD1 might be the D (5 bases). Germline CDR1 is MNHEY and CDR2 is SVGAGI. This CDR3 spans 13 amino acids. Deletions cut 8 bases from V and 6 bases from J, with 14 bases between. The CDR3 sequence is CASLTGGTQPQHF. In DNA, the CDR3 is TGTGCCAGCCTTACGGGGGGAACTCAGCCCCAGCATTTT.